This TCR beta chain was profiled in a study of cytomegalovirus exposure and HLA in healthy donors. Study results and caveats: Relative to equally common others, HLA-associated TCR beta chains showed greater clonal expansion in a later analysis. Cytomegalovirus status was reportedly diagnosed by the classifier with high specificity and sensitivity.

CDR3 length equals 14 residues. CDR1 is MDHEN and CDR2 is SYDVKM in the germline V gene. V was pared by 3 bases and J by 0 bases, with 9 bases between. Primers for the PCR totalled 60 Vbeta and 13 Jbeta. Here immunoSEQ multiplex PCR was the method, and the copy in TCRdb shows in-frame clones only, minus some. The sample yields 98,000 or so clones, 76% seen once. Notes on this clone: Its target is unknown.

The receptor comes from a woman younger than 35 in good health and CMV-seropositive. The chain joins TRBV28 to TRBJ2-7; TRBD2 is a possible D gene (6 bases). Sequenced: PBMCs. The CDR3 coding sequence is TGTGCCAGCAGTTTTGGGGAGGACTCCTACGAGCAGTACTTC. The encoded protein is CASSFGEDSYEQYF.